This TCR beta chain derives from a study of spatial heterogeneity in lung cancer. Study-wide context: The cohort: about 79 early-stage, untreated non-small cell lung cancer patients. In raw reads, more than eight appearances on average were recorded for each unique TCR and UMI combination.

Time point denoted: blood at routine non-recurrence follow-up after resection. Whole RNA, which was extracted from tumor, nontumor lung tissue or frozen PBMC, was sequenced without any cell sorting. The ends were cut back, 3 bases at V and 3 bases at J, with 10 bases in the middle. The CDR3 runs to 14 residues. Germline-derived CDR1 and CDR2 are SEHNR and FQNEAQ (reference sequence). TCRdb processed the 5' RACE reads anew with MiXCR; each CDR3 protein has one entry. The sample has about 100,000 distinct CDR3 sequences; approximately 19% are singletons. This clonotype was detected a few times. The TCR sequence derives from a male donor with early-stage non-small cell lung cancer. The sample in question was PBMCs, obtained at follow-up. The chain links TRBV7-9 to TRBJ2-3; the D gene could be TRBD1 or TRBD2 (6 bases each). Here the CDR3 reads CASSFRGLTDTQYF. The CDR3 coding sequence is TGTGCCAGCAGCTTCCGGGGGCTGACAGATACGCAGTATTTT.